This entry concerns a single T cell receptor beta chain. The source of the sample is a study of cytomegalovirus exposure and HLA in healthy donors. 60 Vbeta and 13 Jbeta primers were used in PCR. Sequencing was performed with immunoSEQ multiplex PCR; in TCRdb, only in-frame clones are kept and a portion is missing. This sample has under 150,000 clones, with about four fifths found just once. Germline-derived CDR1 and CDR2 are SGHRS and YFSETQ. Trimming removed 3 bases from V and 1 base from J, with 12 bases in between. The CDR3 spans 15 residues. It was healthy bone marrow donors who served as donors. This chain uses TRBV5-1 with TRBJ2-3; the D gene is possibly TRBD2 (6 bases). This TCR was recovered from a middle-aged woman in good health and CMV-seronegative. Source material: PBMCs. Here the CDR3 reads CASSSWEDRTDTQYF. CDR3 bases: TGCGCCAGCAGCTCGTGGGAGGATCGCACAGATACGCAGTATTTT.